This T cell receptor (beta chain) was recorded in a study of shared clonotypes between healthy human individuals. Clones were read by immunoSEQ multiplex PCR, and TCRdb kept only the in-frame ones, dropping some. The sample consists of about 1 million clones, 75% of them appearing once. The CDR3 has 13 amino acids. Germline V gene lookup returns CDR1 MNHNS and CDR2 SASEGT. V lost 7 bases and J lost 3, with 10 bases in between. The source is a young man in good health. The chain links TRBV6-1 to TRBJ2-1, with D uncertain. The specimen was memory CD4+ T cells sorted from blood. Subset described: CD45RA-negative fraction. The CDR3 bases are TGTGCCAGCAAACGGGCTATCTACAATGAGCAGTTCTTC. Amino acid sequence: CASKRAIYNEQFF.